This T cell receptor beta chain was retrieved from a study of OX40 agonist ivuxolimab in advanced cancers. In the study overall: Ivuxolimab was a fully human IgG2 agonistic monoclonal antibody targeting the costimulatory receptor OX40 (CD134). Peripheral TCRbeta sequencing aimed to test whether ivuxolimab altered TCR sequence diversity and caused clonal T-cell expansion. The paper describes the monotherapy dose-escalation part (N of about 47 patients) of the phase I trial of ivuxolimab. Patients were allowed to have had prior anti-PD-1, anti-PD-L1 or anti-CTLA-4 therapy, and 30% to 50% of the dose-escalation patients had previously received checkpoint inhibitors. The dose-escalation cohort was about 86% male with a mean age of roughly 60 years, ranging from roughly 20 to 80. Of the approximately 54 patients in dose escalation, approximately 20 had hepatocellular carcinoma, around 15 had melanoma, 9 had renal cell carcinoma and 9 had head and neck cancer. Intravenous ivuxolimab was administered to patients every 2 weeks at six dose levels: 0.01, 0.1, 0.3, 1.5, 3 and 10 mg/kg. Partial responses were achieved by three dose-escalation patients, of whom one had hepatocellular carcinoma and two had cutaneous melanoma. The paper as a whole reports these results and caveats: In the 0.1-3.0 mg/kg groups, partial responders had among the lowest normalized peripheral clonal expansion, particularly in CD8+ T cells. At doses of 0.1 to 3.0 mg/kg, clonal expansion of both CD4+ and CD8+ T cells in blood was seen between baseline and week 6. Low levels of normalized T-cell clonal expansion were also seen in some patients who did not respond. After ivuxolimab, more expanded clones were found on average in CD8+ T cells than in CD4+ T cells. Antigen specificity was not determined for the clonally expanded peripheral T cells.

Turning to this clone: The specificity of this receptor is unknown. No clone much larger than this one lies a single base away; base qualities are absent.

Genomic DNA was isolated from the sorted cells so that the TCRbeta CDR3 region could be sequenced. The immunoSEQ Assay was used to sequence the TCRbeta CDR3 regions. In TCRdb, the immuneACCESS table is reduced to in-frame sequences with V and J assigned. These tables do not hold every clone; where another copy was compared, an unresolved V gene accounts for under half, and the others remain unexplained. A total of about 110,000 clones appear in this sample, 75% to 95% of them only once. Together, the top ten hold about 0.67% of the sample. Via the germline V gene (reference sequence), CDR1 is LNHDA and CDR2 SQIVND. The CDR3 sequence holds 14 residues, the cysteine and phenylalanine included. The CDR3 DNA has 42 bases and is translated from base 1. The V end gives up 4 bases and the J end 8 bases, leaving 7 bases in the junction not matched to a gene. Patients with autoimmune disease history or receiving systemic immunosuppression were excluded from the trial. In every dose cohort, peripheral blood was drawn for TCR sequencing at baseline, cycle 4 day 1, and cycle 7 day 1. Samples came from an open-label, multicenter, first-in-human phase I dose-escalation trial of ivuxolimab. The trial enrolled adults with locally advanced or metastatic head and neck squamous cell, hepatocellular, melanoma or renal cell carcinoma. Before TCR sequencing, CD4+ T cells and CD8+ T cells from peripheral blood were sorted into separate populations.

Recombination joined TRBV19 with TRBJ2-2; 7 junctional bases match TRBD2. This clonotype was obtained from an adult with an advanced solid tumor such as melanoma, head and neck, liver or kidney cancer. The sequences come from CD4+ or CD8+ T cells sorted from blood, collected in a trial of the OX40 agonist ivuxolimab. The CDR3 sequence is CASSNLRGEGELFF. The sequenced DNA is TGTGCCAGTAGTAACCTCCGGGGGGAAGGGGAGCTGTTTTTT.